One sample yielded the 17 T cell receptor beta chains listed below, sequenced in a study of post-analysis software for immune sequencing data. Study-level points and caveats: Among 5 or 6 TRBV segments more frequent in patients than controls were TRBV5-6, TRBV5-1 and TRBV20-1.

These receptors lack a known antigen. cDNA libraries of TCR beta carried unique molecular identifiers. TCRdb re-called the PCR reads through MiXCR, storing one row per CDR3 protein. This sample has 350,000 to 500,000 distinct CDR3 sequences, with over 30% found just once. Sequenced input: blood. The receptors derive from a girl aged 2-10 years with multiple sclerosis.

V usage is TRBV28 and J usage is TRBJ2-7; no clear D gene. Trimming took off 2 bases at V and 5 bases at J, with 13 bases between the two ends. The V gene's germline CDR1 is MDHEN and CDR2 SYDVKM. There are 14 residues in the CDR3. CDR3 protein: CASSLGRPANEQYF. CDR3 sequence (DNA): TGTGCCAGCAGTTTAGGCAGGCCGGCCAACGAGCAGTACTTC.

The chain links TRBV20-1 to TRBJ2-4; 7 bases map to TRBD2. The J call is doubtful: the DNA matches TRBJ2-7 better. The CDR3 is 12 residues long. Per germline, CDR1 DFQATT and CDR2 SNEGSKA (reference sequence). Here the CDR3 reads CSAAGTKYEQYF. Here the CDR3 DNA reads TGCAGTGCTGCCGGGACTAAGTACGAGCAGTACTTC.

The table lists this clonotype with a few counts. DNA for the CDR3: TGTGCCAGCAGTTTCCTGGGGGCTTACAATGAGCAGTTCTTC. Protein sequence: CASSFLGAYNEQFF. The rearrangement joins TRBV27 to TRBJ2-1; TRBD1 is a possible D gene (6 bases). CDR1 and CDR2 (germline): MNHEY, SMNVEV (reference sequence). The CDR3 is 14 residues long. Trimming left V 3 bases short and J 4 bases short, with 10 bases between.

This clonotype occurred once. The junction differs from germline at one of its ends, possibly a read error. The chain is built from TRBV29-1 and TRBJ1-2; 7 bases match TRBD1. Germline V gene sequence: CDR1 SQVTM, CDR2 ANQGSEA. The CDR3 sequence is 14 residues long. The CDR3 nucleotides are TGCAGCGTTGGACGGGACAGAGGGATATTTGGCTGCACCTTC. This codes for CSVGRDRGIFGCTF.

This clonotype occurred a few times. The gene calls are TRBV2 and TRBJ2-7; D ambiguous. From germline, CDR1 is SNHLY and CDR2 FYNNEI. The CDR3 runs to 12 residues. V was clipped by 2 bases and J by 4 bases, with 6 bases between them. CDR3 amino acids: CASSESSYEQYF. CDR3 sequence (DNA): TGTGCCAGCAGTGAATCCAGTTACGAGCAGTACTTC.

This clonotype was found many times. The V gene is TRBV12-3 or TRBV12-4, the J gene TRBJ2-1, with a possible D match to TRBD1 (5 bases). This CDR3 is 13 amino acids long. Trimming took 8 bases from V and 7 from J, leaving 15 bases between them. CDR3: CASFAGSPNEQFF. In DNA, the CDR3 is TGTGCCAGCTTCGCAGGGTCCCCAAATGAGCAGTTCTTC.

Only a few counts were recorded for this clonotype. Here the CDR3 reads CASRHGTESSQETQYF. Written as DNA, the CDR3 is TGTGCCAGCAGGCACGGGACAGAATCTTCCCAAGAGACCCAGTACTTC. The chain joins TRBV2 to TRBJ2-5; 7 bases map to TRBD1. The length of the CDR3 is 16 residues. Germline CDR1 reads SNHLY; CDR2 reads FYNNEI. Trimming cost V 6 bases and J 1 base; bases outside gene matches: 11.

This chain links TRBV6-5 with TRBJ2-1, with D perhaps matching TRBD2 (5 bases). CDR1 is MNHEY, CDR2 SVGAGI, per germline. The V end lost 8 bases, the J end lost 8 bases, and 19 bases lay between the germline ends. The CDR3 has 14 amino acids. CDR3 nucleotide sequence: TGTGCCAGCTCCCAGAGGGTTTACCTCTATGAGCAGTTCTTC. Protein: CASSQRVYLYEQFF.

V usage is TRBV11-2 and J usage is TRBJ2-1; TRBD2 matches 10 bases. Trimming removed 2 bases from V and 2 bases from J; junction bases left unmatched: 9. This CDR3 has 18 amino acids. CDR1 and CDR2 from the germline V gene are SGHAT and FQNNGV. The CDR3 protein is CASSLRASGRMAYNEQFF. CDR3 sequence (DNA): TGTGCCAGCAGCTTAAGGGCTAGCGGGAGAATGGCCTACAATGAGCAGTTCTTC.

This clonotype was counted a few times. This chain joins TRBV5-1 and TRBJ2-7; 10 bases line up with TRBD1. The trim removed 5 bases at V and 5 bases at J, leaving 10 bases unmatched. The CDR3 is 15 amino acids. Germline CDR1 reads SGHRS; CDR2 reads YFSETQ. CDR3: CASRRPGTGVHEQYF. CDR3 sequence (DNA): TGCGCCAGCAGACGCCCCGGGACAGGGGTTCACGAGCAGTACTTC.

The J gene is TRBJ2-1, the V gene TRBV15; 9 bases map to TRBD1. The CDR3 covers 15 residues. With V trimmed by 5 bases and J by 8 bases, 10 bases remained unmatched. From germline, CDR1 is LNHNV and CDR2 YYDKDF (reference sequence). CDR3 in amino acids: CATSGMDRGGDEQFF. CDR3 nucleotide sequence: TGTGCCACCAGCGGCATGGACAGGGGTGGGGATGAGCAGTTCTTC.

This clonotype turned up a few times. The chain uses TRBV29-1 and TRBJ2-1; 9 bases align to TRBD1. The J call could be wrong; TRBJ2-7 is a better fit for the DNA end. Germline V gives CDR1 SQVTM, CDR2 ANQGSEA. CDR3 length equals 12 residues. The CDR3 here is CSVSGTGYEQYF. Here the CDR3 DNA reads TGCAGCGTCTCCGGGACAGGGTACGAGCAGTACTTC.

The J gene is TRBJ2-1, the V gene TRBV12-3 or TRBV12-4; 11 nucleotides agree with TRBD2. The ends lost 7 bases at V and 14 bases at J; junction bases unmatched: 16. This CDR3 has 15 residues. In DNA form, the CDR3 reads TGTGCCAGCACCTCGACTAGCGGGGATCCAATGAGCAAGTTCTTC. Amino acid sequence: CASTSTSGDPMSKFF.

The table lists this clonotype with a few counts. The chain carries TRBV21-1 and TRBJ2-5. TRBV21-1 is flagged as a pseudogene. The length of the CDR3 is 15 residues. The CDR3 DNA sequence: TGTGCCAGCAGCAAATGTTGGCACGAGGTAGAGACCCAGTACTTC. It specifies CASSKCWHEVETQYF.

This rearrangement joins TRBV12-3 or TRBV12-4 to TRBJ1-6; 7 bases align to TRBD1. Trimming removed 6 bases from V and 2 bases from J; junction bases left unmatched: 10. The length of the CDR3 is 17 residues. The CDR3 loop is CASSRDSGGTYNSPLHF. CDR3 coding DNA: TGTGCCAGCAGCCGCGACTCAGGGGGAACCTATAATTCACCCCTCCACTTT.

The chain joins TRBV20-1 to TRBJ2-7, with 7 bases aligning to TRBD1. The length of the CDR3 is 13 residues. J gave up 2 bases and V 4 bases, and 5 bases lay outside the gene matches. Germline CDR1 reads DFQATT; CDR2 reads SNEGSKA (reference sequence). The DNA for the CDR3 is TGCAGTGCTAACCGGGGACAGCCCTACGAGCAGTACTTC. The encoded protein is CSANRGQPYEQYF.

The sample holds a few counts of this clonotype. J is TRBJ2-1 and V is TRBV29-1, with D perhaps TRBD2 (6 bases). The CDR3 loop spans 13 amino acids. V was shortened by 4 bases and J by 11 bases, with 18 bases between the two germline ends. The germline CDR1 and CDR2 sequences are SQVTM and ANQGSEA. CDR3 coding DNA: TGCAGCGTTGCCTCGAGATTAGCGGATAAGCAGTTCTTC. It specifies CSVASRLADKQFF.